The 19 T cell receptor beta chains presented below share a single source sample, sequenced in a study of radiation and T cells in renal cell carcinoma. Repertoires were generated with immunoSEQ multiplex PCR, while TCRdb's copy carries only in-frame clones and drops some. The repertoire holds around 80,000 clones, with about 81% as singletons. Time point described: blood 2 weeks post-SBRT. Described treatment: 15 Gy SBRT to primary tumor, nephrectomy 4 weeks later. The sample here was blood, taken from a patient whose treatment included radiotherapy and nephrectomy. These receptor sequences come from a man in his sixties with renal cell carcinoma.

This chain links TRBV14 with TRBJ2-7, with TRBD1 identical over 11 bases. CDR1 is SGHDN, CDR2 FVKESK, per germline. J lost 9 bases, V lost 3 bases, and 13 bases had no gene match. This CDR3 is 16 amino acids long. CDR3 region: CASSQTAGTGGSGQYF. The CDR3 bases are TGTGCCAGCAGCCAGACAGCCGGGACAGGGGGATCAGGGCAGTACTTC.

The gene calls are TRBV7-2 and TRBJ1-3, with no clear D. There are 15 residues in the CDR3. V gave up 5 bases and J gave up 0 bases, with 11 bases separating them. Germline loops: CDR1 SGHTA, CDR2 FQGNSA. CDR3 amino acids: CASSPGRFSGNTIYF. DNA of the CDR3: TGTGCCAGCAGCCCCGGACGGTTCTCTGGAAACACCATATATTTT.

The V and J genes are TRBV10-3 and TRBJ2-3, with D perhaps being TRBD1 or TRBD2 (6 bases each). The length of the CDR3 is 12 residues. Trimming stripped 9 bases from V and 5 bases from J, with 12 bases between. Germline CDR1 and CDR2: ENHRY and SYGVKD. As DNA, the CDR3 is TGTGCCATAAGGGGGGAAGGAGATACGCAGTATTTT. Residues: CAIRGEGDTQYF.

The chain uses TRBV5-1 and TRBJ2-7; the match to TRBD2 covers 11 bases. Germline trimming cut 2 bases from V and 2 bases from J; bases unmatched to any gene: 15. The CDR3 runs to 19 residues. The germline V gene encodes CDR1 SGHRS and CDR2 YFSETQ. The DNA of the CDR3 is TGCGCCAGCAGCTTAATGACTAGCGGGACGACGGTCCACCCCTACGAGCAGTACTTC. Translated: CASSLMTSGTTVHPYEQYF.

The CDR3 coding sequence is TGTGCCATCAGTGAGTGGAAAGGGGGTGTTCAGCCCCAGCATTTT. Protein product: CAISEWKGGVQPQHF. The rearrangement links TRBV10-3 to TRBJ1-5; tentative D call: TRBD1 (6 bases). The CDR3 covers 15 residues. The V end lost 1 base, the J end lost 6 bases, and 13 bases lay between the germline ends. CDR1 ENHRY and CDR2 SYGVKD come from the germline V gene.

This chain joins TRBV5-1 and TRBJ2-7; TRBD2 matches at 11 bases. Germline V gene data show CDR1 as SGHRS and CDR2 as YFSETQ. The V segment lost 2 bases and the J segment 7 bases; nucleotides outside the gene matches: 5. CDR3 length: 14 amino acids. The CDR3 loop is CASSFALAGVEQYF. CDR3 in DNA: TGCGCCAGCAGCTTCGCACTAGCGGGAGTTGAGCAGTACTTC.

In DNA form, the CDR3 reads TGCAGCGTTCTCAGGGACCCGAACTCCTACGAGCAGTACTTC. It translates to CSVLRDPNSYEQYF. The chain carries TRBV29-1 and TRBJ2-5, with D possibly being TRBD1 or TRBD2 (5 bases each). The J call may be wrong; the DNA end is better matched by TRBJ2-7. Germline V CDR1 and CDR2: SQVTM, ANQGSEA. CDR3 length equals 14 residues.

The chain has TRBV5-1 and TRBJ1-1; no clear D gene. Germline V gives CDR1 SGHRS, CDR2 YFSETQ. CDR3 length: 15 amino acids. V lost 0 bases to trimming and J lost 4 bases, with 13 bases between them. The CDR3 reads CASSLEVVSGTEAFF. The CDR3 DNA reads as TGCGCCAGCAGCTTGGAGGTCGTTAGCGGCACTGAAGCTTTCTTT.

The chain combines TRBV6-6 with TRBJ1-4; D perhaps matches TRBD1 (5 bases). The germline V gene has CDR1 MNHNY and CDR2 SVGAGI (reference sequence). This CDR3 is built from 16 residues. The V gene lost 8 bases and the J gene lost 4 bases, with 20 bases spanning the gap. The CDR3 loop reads CASRRRSTGLNEKLFF. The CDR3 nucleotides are TGTGCCAGCCGCCGTCGTAGTACAGGCCTTAATGAAAAACTGTTTTTT.

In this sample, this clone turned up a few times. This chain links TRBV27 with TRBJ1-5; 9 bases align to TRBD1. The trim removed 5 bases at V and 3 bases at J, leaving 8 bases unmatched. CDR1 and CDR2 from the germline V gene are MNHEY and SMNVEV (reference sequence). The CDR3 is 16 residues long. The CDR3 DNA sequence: TGTGCCAGCAGTACAGTACAGGGGGCTCCCAATCAGCCCCAGCATTTT. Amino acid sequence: CASSTVQGAPNQPQHF.

The CDR3 sequence is CASSPSTAMNTEAFF. The CDR3 DNA follows: TGTGCCAGCTCACCATCGACAGCAATGAACACTGAAGCTTTCTTT. The chain recombines TRBV18 with TRBJ1-1, with a tentative D call TRBD1 (5 bases). CDR1 and CDR2 (germline): KGHSH, LQKENI. The CDR3 extends over 15 amino acids. V lost 2 bases and J lost 0, with 10 bases in between.

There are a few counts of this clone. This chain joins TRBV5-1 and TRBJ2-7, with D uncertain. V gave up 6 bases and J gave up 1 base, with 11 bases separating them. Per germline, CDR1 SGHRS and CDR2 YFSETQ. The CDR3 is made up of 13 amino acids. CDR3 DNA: TGCGCCAGCAATCTCGGACCTTCCTACGAGCAGTACTTC. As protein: CASNLGPSYEQYF.

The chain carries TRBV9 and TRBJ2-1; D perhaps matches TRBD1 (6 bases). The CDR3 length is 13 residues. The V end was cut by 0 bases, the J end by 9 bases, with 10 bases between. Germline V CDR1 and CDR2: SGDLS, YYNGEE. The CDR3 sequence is CASSVVSRGEQFF. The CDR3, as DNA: TGTGCCAGCAGCGTAGTGAGCAGGGGTGAGCAGTTCTTC.

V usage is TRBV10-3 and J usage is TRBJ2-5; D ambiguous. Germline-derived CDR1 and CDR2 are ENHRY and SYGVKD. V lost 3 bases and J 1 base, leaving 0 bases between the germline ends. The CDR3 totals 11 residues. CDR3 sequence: CAISDQETQYF. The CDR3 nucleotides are TGTGCCATCAGTGACCAAGAGACCCAGTACTTC.

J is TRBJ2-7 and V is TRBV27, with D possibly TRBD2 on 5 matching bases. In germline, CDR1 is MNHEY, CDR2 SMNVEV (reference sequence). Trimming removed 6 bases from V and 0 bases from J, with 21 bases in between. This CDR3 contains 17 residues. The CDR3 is CASRIRNGLSSSYEQYF. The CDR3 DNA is TGTGCCAGCAGAATACGAAACGGACTGTCGAGCTCCTACGAGCAGTACTTC.

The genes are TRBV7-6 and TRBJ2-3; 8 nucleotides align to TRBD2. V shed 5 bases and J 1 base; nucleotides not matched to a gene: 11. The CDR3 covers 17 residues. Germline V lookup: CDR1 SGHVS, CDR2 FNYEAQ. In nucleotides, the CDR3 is TGTGCCAGCAGCGGGGGACTAGAGTTCTCGCGCACAGATACGCAGTATTTT. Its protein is CASSGGLEFSRTDTQYF.

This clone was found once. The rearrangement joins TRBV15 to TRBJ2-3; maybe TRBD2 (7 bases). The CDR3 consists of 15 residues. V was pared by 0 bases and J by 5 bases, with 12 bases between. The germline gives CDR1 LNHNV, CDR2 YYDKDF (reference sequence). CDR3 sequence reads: CATSREEGGVDTQYF. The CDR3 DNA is TGTGCCACCAGCAGAGAGGAGGGGGGGGTAGATACGCAGTATTTT.

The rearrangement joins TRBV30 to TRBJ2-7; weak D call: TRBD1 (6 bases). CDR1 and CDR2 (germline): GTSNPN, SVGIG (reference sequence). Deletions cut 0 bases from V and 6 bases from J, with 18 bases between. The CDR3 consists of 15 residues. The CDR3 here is CAWSVSRSGVAEQYF. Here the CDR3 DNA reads TGTGCCTGGAGTGTAAGTCGGTCAGGGGTAGCCGAGCAGTACTTC.

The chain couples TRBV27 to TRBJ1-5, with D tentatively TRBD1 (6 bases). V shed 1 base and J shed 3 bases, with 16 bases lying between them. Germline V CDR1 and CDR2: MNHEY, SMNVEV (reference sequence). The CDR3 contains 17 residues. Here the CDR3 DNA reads TGTGCCAGCAGTTTATTTTGGCAGGGGAAGGTCAATCAGCCCCAGCATTTT. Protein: CASSLFWQGKVNQPQHF.